The following is a T cell receptor beta chain sequence with its context. Antigen specificity is unknown. The data stem from a study of cytomegalovirus exposure and HLA in healthy donors. The PCR had 60 Vbeta and 13 Jbeta primers. Sequencing used immunoSEQ multiplex PCR; TCRdb keeps in-frame clones, though not all of them. Of around 130,000 clones detected, around 9% appear once; the ten largest clones hold 5.5%. The CDR3 loop spans 17 amino acids. Broader study findings: Later genetic work tied a missense DCLRE1C variant to beta-chain V and J trimming.

The chain recombines TRBV21-1 with TRBJ2-3; TRBD1 is the table's D call, not checked against the DNA. TRBV21-1 is assigned pseudogene status. Sequencing input: PBMCs. This clonotype was obtained from a middle-aged man in good health and CMV-seronegative. CDR3 loop: CASSTPRDRKRTDTQYF. In DNA, the CDR3 is TGTGCCAGCAGCACCCCCCGGGACAGGAAGAGGACAGATACGCAGTATTTT.